The TCR beta chain under discussion was sequenced for a study of CD8 T cells in ankylosing spondylitis. TCRdb processed the 5' RACE reads anew with MiXCR; each CDR3 protein has one entry. The table has a few hundred thousand distinct CDR3 sequences, 15% to 20% seen once. The V gene lost 5 bases and the J gene lost 6 bases, with 9 bases spanning the gap. The CDR3 extends over 13 amino acids. CDR1 and CDR2 from the germline V gene are KGHDR and SFDVKD. In this sample, this clonotype turned up a few times. Sequencing was done on a sample of blood, either unsorted or a sorted T cell fraction (not recorded which). The genes are TRBV24-1 and TRBJ2-2; D might be TRBD1 (6 bases). The receptor's source is a male donor with ankylosing spondylitis or in good health (not recorded which). The CDR3 loop reads CATSAQGPGELFF. CDR3 coding DNA: TGTGCCACCAGTGCACAGGGTCCCGGGGAGCTGTTTTTT.